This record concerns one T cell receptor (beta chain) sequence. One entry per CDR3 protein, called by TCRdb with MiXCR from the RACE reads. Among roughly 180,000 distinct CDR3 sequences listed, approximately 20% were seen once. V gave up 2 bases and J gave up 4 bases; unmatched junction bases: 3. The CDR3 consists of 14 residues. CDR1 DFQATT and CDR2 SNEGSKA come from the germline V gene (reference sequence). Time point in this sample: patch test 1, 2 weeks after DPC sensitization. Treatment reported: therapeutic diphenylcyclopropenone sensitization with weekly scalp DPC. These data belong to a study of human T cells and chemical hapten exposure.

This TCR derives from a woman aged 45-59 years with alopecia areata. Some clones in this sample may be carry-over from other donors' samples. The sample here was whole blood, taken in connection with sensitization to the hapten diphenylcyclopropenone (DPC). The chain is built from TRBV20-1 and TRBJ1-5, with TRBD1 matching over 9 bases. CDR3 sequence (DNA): TGCAGTGCTAGAAGGGGACAGGGAAATCAGCCCCAGCATTTT. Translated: CSARRGQGNQPQHF.